This T cell receptor (beta chain) was retrieved from a study of blood T cell repertoires in COVID-19. Turning to the study itself: COVID-19 samples collected from the United States, Italy and Spain covered acute and convalescent phases.

The CDR3 has 12 residues. Trimming removed 10 bases at V and 1 base at J, with 10 bases between. Per the germline V gene, CDR1 is ENHRY and CDR2 is SYGVKD. The method was immunoSEQ multiplex PCR; TCRdb's version includes in-frame clones alone and lacks a portion of them. In the table there are under 300,000 clones, around nine tenths of which are singletons. The TCR comes from a woman between 70 and 85 years old with active or convalescent COVID-19. The rearrangement joins TRBV10-3 to TRBJ1-1; D remains ambiguous. Source material: peripheral blood. CDR3 DNA sequence: TGTGCCAGCCTGGAGGGGAACACTGAAGCTTTCTTT. Translated: CASLEGNTEAFF.